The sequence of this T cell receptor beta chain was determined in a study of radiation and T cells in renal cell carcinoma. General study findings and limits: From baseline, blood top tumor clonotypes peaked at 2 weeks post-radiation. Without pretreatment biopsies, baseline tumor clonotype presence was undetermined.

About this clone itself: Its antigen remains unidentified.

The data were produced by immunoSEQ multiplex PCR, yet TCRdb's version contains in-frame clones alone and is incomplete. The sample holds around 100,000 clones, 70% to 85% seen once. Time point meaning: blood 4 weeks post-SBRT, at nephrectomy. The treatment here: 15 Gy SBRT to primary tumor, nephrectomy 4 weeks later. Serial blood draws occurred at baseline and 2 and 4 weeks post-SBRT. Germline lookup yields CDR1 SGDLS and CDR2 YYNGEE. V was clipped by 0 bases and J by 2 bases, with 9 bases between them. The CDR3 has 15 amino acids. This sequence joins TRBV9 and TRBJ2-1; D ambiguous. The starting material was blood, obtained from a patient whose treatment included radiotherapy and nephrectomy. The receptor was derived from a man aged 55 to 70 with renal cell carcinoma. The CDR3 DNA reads TGTGCCAGCAGCGTAGCAGTAGGGACCTACAATGAGCAGTTCTTC. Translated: CASSVAVGTYNEQFF.